Given below is one T cell receptor beta chain in context. The antigen is not known. The data stem from a study of OX40 agonist ivuxolimab in advanced cancers. Whole-study context: In three patients, partial responses were observed, one with hepatocellular carcinoma and two with cutaneous melanoma.

Study-level findings and limits: Several nonresponders also turned out to have low normalized T-cell clonal expansion.

This CDR3 has 15 residues. J was trimmed by 3 bases and V by 0 bases; bases with no gene match: 5. CDR1 SGDLS and CDR2 YYNGEE come from the germline V gene. Measured with immunoSEQ multiplex PCR; TCRdb has only the in-frame clones, and not every one. The sample carries approximately 100,000 clones, around 85% recorded once. This sequence originates from an adult with an advanced solid tumor such as melanoma, head and neck, liver or kidney cancer. V usage is TRBV9 and J usage is TRBJ2-7, with 8 nucleotides matching TRBD2. Sample: CD4+ or CD8+ T cells sorted from blood, taken in a trial of the OX40 agonist ivuxolimab. The CDR3 sequence: CASSVGAGGVYEQYF. In DNA, the CDR3 is TGTGCCAGCAGCGTAGGGGCGGGAGGCGTCTACGAGCAGTACTTC.